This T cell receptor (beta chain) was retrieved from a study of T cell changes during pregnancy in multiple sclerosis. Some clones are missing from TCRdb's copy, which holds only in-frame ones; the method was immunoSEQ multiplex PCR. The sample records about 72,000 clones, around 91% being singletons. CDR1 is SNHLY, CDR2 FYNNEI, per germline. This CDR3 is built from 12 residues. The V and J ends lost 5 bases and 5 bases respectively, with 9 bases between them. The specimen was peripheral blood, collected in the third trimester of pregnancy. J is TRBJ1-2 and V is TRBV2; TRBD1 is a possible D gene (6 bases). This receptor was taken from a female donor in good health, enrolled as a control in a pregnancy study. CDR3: CASSIQGYGYTF. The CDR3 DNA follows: TGTGCCAGCAGTATACAGGGATATGGCTACACCTTC.